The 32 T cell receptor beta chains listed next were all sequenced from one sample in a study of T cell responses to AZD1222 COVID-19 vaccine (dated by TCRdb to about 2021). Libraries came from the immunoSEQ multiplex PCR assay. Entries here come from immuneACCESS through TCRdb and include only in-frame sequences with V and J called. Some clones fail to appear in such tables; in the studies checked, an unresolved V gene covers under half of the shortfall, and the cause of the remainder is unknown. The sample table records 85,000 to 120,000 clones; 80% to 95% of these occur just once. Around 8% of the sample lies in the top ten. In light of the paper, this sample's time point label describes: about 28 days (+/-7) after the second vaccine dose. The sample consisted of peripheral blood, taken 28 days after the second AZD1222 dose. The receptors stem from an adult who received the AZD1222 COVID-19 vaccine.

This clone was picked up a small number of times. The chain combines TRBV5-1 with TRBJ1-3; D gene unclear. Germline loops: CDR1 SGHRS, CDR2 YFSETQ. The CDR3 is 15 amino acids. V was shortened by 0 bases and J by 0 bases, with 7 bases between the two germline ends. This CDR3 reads CASSLDGSSGNTIYF. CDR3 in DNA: TGCGCCAGCAGCTTGGACGGGTCCTCTGGAAACACCATATATTTT.

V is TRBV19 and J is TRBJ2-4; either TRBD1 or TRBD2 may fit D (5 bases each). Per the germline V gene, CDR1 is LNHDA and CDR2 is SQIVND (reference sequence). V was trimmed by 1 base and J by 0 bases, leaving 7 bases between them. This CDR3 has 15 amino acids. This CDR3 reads CASSIGGIAKNIQYF. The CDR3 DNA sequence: TGTGCCAGTAGTATAGGGGGGATAGCCAAAAACATTCAGTACTTC.

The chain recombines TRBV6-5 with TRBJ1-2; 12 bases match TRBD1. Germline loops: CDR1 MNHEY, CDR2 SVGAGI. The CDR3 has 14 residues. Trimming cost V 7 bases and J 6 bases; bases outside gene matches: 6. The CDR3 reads CASTPGQGAHGYTF. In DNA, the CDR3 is TGTGCCAGCACTCCGGGACAGGGGGCCCATGGCTACACCTTC.

The CDR3 here is CASSPRLAGGGSNEQFF. Here the CDR3 DNA reads TGTGCCAGCAGCCCACGACTAGCGGGGGGCGGGAGCAATGAGCAGTTCTTC. The rearrangement joins TRBV7-8 to TRBJ2-1; 13 positions agree with TRBD2. The germline gives CDR1 SGHVS, CDR2 FQNEAQ. V trimming: 5 bases; J trimming: 6 bases; junction bases outside the gene matches: 10. The CDR3 consists of 17 residues.

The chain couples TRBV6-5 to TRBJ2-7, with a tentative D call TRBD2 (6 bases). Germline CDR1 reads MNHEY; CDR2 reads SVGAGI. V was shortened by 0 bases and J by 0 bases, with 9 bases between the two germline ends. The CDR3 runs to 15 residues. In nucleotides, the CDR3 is TGTGCCAGCAGTTACTCCCGGGGGAGCTCCTACGAGCAGTACTTC. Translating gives CASSYSRGSSYEQYF.

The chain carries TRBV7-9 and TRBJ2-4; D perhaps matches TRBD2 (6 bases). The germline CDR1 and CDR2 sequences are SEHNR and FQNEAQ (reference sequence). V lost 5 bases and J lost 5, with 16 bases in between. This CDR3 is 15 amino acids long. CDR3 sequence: CASSTPGWGENIQYF. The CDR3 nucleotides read TGTGCCAGCAGCACCCCGGGGTGGGGGGAAAACATTCAGTACTTC.

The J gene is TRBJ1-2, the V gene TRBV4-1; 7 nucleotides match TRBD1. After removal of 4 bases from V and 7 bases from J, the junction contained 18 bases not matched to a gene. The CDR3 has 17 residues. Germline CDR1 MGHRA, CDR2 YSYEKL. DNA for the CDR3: TGCGCCAGCAGCCTTACCCCGGGACAGCCACTTGCTCGTGGCTACACCTTC. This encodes CASSLTPGQPLARGYTF.

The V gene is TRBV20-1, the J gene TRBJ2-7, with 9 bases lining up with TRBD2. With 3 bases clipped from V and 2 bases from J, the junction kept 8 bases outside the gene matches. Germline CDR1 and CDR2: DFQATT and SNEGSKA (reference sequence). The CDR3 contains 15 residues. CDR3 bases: TGCAGTGCTAGTGGGTTTCGCGGGGGGGCCTACGAGCAGTACTTC. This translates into CSASGFRGGAYEQYF.

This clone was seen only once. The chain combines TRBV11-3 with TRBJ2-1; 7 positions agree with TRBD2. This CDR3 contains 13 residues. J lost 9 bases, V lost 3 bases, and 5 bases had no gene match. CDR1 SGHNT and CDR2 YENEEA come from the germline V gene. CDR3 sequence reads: CASSFTGGGEQFF. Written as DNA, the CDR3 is TGTGCCAGCAGCTTTACGGGGGGAGGTGAGCAGTTCTTC.

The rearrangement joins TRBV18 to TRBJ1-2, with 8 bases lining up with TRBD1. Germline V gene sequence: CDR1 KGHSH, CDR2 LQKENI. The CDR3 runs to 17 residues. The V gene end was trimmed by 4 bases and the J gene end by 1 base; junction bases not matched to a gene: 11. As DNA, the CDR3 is TGTGCCAGCTCACGCGGACAGGGTTTTATCAGTAACTATGGCTACACCTTC. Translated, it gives CASSRGQGFISNYGYTF.

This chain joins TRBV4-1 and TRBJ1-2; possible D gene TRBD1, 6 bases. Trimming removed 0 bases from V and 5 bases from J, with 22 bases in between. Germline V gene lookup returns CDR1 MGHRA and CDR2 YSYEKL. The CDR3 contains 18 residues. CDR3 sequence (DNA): TGCGCCAGCAGCCAAGATCCCAGGGGCCGCCATGTGGCATATGGCTACACCTTC. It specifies CASSQDPRGRHVAYGYTF.

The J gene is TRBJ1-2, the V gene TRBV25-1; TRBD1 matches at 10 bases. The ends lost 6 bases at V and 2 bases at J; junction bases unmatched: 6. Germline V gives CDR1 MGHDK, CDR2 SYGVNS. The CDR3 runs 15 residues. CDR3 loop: CASRPPGQGNYGYTF. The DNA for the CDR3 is TGTGCCAGCAGGCCCCCGGGACAGGGGAACTATGGCTACACCTTC.

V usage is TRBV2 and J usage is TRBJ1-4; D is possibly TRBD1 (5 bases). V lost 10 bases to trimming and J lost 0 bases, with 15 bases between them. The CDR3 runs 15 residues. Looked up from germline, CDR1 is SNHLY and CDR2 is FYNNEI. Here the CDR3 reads CATYRTGATNEKLFF. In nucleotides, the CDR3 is TGTGCCACATACAGGACGGGGGCAACTAATGAAAAACTGTTTTTT. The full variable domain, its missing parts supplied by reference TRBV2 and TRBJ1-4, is EPEVTQTPSHQVTQMGQEVILRCVPISNHLYFYWYRQILGQKVEFLVSFYNNEISEKSEIFDDQFSVERPDGSNFTLKIRSTKLEDSAMYFCATYRTGATNEKLFFGSGTQLSVL.

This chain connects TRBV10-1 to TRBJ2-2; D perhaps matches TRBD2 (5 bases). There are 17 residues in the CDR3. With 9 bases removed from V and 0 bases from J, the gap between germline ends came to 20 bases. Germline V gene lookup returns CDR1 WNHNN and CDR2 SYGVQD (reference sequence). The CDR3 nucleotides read TGCGCCAGGGAGGAGGCAGGATCCCCCGCGAACACCGGGGAGCTGTTTTTT. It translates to CAREEAGSPANTGELFF.

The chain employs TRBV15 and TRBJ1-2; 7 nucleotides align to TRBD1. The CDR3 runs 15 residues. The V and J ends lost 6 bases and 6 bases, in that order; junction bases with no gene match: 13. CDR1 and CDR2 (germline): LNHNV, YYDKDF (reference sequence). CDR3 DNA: TGTGCCACCAGTTGGAGTTCGACAGGGTGGAATGGCTACACCTTC. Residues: CATSWSSTGWNGYTF.

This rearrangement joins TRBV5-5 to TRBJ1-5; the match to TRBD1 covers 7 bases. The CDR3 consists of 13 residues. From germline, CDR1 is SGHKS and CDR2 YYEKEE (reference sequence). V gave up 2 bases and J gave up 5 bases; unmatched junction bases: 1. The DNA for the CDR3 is TGTGCCAGCAGCTTTCAGGGGGATCAGCCCCAGCATTTT. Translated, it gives CASSFQGDQPQHF. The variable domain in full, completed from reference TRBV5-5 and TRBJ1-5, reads DAGVTQSPTHLIKTRGQQVTLRCSPISGHKSVSWYQQVLGQGPQFIFQYYEKEERGRGNFPDRFSARQFPNYSSELNVNALLLGDSALYLCASSFQGDQPQHFGDGTRLSIL.

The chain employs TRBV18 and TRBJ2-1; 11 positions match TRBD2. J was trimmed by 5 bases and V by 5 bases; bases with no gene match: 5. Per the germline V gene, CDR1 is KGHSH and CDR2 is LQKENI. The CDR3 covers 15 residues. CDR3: CASSAKTSGDNEQFF. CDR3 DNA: TGTGCCAGCTCAGCTAAGACTAGCGGGGACAATGAGCAGTTCTTC.

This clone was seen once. The CDR3 sequence: CASHPPAGGPGELFF. CDR3 DNA sequence: TGTGCCAGCCATCCCCCGGCAGGCGGACCCGGGGAGCTGTTTTTT. The V and J genes are TRBV19 and TRBJ2-2; D remains ambiguous. The CDR3 is made up of 15 amino acids. Trimming took off 9 bases at V and 6 bases at J, with 20 bases between the two ends. CDR1 is LNHDA and CDR2 is SQIVND in the germline V gene (reference sequence).

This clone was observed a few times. CDR3 bases: TGCAGCGTTCCAGGGGGCATTGTGAACACTGAAGCTTTCTTT. This translates into CSVPGGIVNTEAFF. V is TRBV29-1 and J is TRBJ1-1; TRBD1 aligns across 8 bases. Germline V CDR1 and CDR2: SQVTM, ANQGSEA. This CDR3 has 14 amino acids. The junction had 5 bases not matched to a gene; V was cut back by 5 bases and J by 0 bases.

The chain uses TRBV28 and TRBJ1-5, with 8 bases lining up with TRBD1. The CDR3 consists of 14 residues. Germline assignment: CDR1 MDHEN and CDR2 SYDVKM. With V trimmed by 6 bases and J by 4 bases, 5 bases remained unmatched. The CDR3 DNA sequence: TGTGCCAGCAGCCTGGACAGGGAAAATCAGCCCCAGCATTTT. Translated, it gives CASSLDRENQPQHF.

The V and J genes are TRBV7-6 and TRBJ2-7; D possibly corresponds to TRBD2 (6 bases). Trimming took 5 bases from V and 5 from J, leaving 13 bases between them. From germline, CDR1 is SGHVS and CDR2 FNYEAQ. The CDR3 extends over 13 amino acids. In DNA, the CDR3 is TGTGCCAGCAGCACGGGACTGAGGAACGAGCAGTACTTC. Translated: CASSTGLRNEQYF. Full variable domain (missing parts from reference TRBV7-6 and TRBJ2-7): GAGVSQSPRYKVTKRGQDVALRCDPISGHVSLYWYRQALGQGPEFLTYFNYEAQQDKSGLPNDRFSAERPEGSISTLTIQRTEQRDSAMYRCASSTGLRNEQYFGPGTRLTVT.

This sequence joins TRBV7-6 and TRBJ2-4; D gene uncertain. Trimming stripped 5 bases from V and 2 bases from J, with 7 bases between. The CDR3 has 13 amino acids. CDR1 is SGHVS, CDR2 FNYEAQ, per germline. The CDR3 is CASSVTTKNIQYF. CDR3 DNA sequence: TGTGCCAGCAGCGTAACTACCAAAAACATTCAGTACTTC. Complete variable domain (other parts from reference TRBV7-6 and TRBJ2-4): GAGVSQSPRYKVTKRGQDVALRCDPISGHVSLYWYRQALGQGPEFLTYFNYEAQQDKSGLPNDRFSAERPEGSISTLTIQRTEQRDSAMYRCASSVTTKNIQYFGAGTRLSVL.

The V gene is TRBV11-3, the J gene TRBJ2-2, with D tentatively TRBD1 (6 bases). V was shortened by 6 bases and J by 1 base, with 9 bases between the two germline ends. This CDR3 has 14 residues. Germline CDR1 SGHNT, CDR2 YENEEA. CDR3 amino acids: CASRGQRNTGELFF. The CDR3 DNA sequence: TGTGCCAGCAGAGGACAGCGGAACACCGGGGAGCTGTTTTTT.

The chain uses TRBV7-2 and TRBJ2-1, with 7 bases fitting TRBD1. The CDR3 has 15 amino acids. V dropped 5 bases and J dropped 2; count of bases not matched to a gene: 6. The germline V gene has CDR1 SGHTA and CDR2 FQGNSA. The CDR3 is CASSRDSWTYNEQFF. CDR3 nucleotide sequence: TGTGCCAGCAGCCGGGACAGTTGGACCTACAATGAGCAGTTCTTC.

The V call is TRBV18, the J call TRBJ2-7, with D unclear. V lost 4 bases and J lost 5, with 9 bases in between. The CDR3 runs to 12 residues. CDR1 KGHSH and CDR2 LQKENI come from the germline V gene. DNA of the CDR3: TGTGCCAGCTCACAAAGTCGCGACGAGCAGTACTTC. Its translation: CASSQSRDEQYF.

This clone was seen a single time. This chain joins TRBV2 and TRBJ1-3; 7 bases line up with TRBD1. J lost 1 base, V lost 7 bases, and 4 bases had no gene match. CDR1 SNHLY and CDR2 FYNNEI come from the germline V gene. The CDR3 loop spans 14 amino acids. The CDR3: CASNLQGSGNTIYF. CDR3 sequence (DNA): TGTGCCAGCAACCTACAGGGGTCTGGAAACACCATATATTTT.

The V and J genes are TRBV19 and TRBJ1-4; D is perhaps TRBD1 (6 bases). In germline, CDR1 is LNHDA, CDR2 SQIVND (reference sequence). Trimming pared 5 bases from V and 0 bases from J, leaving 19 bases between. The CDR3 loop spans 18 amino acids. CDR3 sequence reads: CASSSTGLIRATNEKLFF. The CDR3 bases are TGTGCCAGTAGTTCCACAGGGTTGATTCGGGCAACTAATGAAAAACTGTTTTTT.

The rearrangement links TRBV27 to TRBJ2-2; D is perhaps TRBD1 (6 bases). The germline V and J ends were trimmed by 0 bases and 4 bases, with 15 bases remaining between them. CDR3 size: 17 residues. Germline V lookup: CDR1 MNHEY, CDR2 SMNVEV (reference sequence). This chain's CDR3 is CASSLSIITGRTGELFF. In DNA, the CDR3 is TGTGCCAGCAGTTTATCAATTATAACAGGGCGCACCGGGGAGCTGTTTTTT.

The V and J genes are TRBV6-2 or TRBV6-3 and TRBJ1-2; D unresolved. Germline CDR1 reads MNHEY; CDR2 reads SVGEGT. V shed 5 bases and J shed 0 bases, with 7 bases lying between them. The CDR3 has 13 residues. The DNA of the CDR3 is TGTGCCAGCAGTGACTTCTCTAACTATGGCTACACCTTC. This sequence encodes CASSDFSNYGYTF.

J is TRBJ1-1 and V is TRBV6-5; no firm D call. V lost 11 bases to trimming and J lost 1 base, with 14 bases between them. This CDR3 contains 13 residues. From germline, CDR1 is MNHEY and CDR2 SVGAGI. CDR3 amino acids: CAARLGPNTEAFF. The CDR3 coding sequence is TGTGCCGCTCGCCTAGGACCGAACACTGAAGCTTTCTTT.

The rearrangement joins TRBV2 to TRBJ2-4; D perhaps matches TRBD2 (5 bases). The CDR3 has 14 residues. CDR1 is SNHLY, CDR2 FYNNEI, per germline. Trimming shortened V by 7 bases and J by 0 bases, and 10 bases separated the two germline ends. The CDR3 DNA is TGTGCCAGCAACGGGGTCGCAGCCAAAAACATTCAGTACTTC. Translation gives CASNGVAAKNIQYF. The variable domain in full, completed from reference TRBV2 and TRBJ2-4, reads EPEVTQTPSHQVTQMGQEVILRCVPISNHLYFYWYRQILGQKVEFLVSFYNNEISEKSEIFDDQFSVERPDGSNFTLKIRSTKLEDSAMYFCASNGVAAKNIQYFGAGTRLSVL.

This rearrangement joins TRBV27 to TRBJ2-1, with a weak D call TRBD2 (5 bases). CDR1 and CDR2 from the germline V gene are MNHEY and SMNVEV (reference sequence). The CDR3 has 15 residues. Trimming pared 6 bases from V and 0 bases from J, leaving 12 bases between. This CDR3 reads CASRRTPSSYNEQFF. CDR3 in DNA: TGTGCCAGCAGGCGGACTCCGAGCTCCTACAATGAGCAGTTCTTC.